Listed below are T cell receptor beta chains from one sample, sequenced in a study of post-analysis software for immune sequencing data. Each CDR3 protein is one row after TCRdb ran MiXCR on the PCR reads. The table lists roughly 200,000 distinct CDR3 sequences, approximately 28% of them singletons, with roughly 3.5% in the top ten. Sequenced input: blood. The receptors were sampled from a girl aged 2-17 years with multiple sclerosis. The CDR3 runs from the conserved cysteine through the conserved F or W. The D gene is left open where the match is weak. Some rows have no size entry. The others give once, few or many, or a class for an expanded clone.

clone_size,v_call,j_call,d_call,cdr3_aa,cdr3_nt
many,TRBV7-9,TRBJ2-6,.,CASSSGANVLTF,TGTGCCAGCAGCTCTGGGGCCAACGTCCTGACTTTC
many,TRBV5-1,TRBJ2-7,TRBD2,CASSLAAGDEQYF,TGCGCCAGCAGCTTGGCCGCGGGGGACGAGCAGTACTTC
many,TRBV6-1,TRBJ2-5,.,CATLRATQETQYF,TGTGCCACACTTCGGGCTACCCAAGAGACCCAGTACTTC
.,TRBV29-1,TRBJ2-3,.,CSVVDYSTDTQYF,TGCAGCGTTGTGGACTACAGCACAGATACGCAGTATTTT
.,TRBV12-3/TRBV12-4,TRBJ1-2,.,CASSDALMSYGYTF,TGTGCCAGCAGTGATGCACTAATGAGCTATGGCTACACCTTC
.,TRBV13,TRBJ2-1,.,CASSPQTTNEQFF,TGTGCCAGCAGCCCCCAAACCACCAATGAGCAGTTCTTC
many,TRBV10-2,TRBJ2-3,.,CASSQGHYSTDTQYF,TGCGCCAGCAGTCAGGGACATTATAGCACAGATACGCAGTATTTT
many,TRBV15,TRBJ2-5,TRBD1,CATSRGGQQETQYF,TGTGCCACCAGCAGAGGGGGACAGCAAGAGACCCAGTACTTC
.,TRBV25-1,TRBJ2-7,TRBD1,CASSDTGTAYLYEQYF,TGTGCCAGCAGTGATACCGGGACAGCGTACCTCTACGAGCAGTACTTC
.,TRBV11-2,TRBJ2-5,TRBD2,CASTQLSGTSGSAVTQYF,TGTGCCAGCACCCAACTATCCGGGACTAGCGGGAGTGCGGTGACCCAGTACTTC
few,TRBV12-3/TRBV12-4,TRBJ2-5,.,CASSLGSGMGETQYF,TGTGCCAGCAGTTTGGGTAGCGGTATGGGAGAGACCCAGTACTTC
many,TRBV20-1,TRBJ2-5,TRBD2,CSARIASGDQETQYF,TGCAGTGCTAGAATTGCTAGCGGGGACCAAGAGACCCAGTACTTC
.,TRBV6-6,TRBJ2-5,.,CATARGGETQYF,TGTGCCACCGCACGAGGGGGAGAGACCCAGTACTTC
many,TRBV10-3,TRBJ2-4,TRBD1,CAISGTGGMDIQYF,TGTGCCATCAGTGGGACAGGGGGTATGGACATTCAGTACTTC
many,TRBV5-1,TRBJ2-1,.,CASSFPGSYNEQFF,TGCGCCAGCAGCTTCCCGGGCTCCTACAATGAGCAGTTCTTC
few,TRBV4-2,TRBJ2-1,TRBD1,CASSLKGAGNEQFF,TGTGCCAGCAGCCTGAAGGGGGCCGGCAATGAGCAGTTCTTC
many,TRBV12-3/TRBV12-4,TRBJ2-5,.,CASSPGGGGGLRETQYF,TGTGCCAGCAGTCCGGGGGGCGGAGGTGGATTGAGGGAGACCCAGTACTTC
few,TRBV15,TRBJ2-1,.,CATSRTSNEQFF,TGTGCCACCAGCAGAACCTCAAATGAGCAGTTCTTC
few,TRBV4-1,TRBJ1-2,.,CASSQDTSPRNGYTF,TGCGCCAGCAGCCAAGATACCTCGCCAAGAAATGGCTACACCTTC
many,TRBV28,TRBJ2-7,.,CASSRPPPGDYEQYF,TGTGCCAGCAGTCGCCCCCCCCCAGGGGACTACGAGCAGTACTTC
many,TRBV7-2,TRBJ2-1,TRBD2,CASSLWGGEQFF,TGTGCCAGCAGCTTATGGGGGGGTGAGCAGTTCTTC
.,TRBV7-2,TRBJ1-2,.,CASSLEGRNYGYTF,TGTGCCAGCAGCTTAGAGGGCAGGAACTATGGCTACACCTTC
.,TRBV25-1,TRBJ1-1,.,CASSEMGKGDTEAFF,TGTGCCAGCAGTGAAATGGGGAAGGGGGACACTGAAGCTTTCTTT
many,TRBV15,TRBJ1-2,.,CATSRGDEGYGYTF,TGTGCCACCAGCAGAGGGGACGAGGGCTATGGCTACACCTTC
.,TRBV25-1,TRBJ2-1,.,CASSDPEGDSVGGEQFF,TGTGCCAGCAGTGATCCCGAGGGGGACAGCGTCGGGGGTGAGCAGTTCTTC
many,TRBV5-1,TRBJ2-3,TRBD2,CASSIALAGADTQYF,TGCGCCAGCAGCATCGCCCTAGCGGGAGCAGATACGCAGTATTTT
many,TRBV28,TRBJ2-7,TRBD1,CASSPGQGFGAYEQYF,TGTGCCAGCAGCCCGGGACAGGGGTTCGGCGCCTACGAGCAGTACTTC
few,TRBV2,TRBJ1-1,.,CASSKETGENTEAFF,TGTGCCAGCAGTAAGGAGACAGGTGAGAACACTGAAGCTTTCTTT
.,TRBV20-1,TRBJ1-3,.,CSVLRGARGNTIYF,TGCAGTGTCCTCCGGGGGGCGCGGGGAAACACCATATATTTT
many,TRBV20-1,TRBJ2-7,.,CSARRQGSYEQYF,TGCAGTGCTAGACGCCAGGGTAGTTACGAGCAGTACTTC
many,TRBV4-1,TRBJ2-7,TRBD2,CASKDGLAGPYEQYF,TGCGCCAGCAAAGATGGACTAGCGGGCCCCTACGAGCAGTACTTC
.,TRBV30,TRBJ1-1,.,CAWQKRGVNTEAFF,TGTGCCTGGCAAAAGCGGGGGGTGAACACTGAAGCTTTCTTT
.,TRBV5-5,TRBJ2-7,.,CASSLPLLDRYEQYF,TGTGCCAGCAGCTTGCCGCTGCTAGATCGCTACGAGCAGTACTTC
many,TRBV29-1,TRBJ1-2,.,CSVLSVGYTF,TGCAGCGTTTTATCAGTTGGCTACACCTTC
many,TRBV6-5,TRBJ2-7,TRBD1,CASSYSGTGDFYEQYF,TGTGCCAGCAGTTACTCCGGGACAGGGGACTTCTACGAGCAGTACTTC